Below, 13 T cell receptor beta chains from the same sample are listed, as sequenced in a study of cytomegalovirus exposure and HLA in healthy donors. The PCR ran on 60 Vbeta and 13 Jbeta primers. Sequenced by immunoSEQ multiplex PCR; TCRdb stores in-frame clones only, minus some. This table has 100,000 to 150,000 clones, about 8.6% appearing once. The specimen was PBMCs. These receptors originate from a middle-aged woman in good health and CMV-seropositive.

A note on this clone: The junction differs from germline at one of its ends, possibly a read error. This chain connects TRBV5-1 to TRBJ1-4; TRBD1 matches at 8 bases. CDR3 length: 14 amino acids. Germline V gene sequence: CDR1 SGHRS, CDR2 YFSETQ. The CDR3 here is CASSFHRGGEELFF. Here the CDR3 DNA reads TGCGCCAGCAGCTTCCACAGGGGGGGTGAAGAACTGTTTTTT.

The rearrangement uses TRBV6-1 and TRBJ2-7; D remains ambiguous. This CDR3 comprises 14 residues. Germline CDR1 MNHNS, CDR2 SASEGT. The ends were cut back, 7 bases at V and 0 bases at J, with 13 bases in the middle. CDR3 sequence (DNA): TGTGCCAGCAAGTTCGAAGCCCACTCCTACGAGCAGTACTTC. Translated: CASKFEAHSYEQYF.

This rearrangement joins TRBV5-1 to TRBJ1-2; TRBD1 matches 8 bases. J was trimmed by 5 bases and V by 7 bases; bases with no gene match: 10. This CDR3 comprises 14 residues. Per germline, CDR1 SGHRS and CDR2 YFSETQ. In DNA form, the CDR3 reads TGCGCCAGCCGGGACAGGAGTTCCGGGTATGGCTACACCTTC. Translating it yields CASRDRSSGYGYTF. Drawing the rest from reference TRBV5-1 and TRBJ1-2, the complete variable domain is KAGVTQTPRYLIKTRGQQVTLSCSPISGHRSVSWYQQTPGQGLQFLFEYFSETQRNKGNFPGRFSGRQFSNSRSEMNVSTLELGDSALYLCASRDRSSGYGYTFGSGTRLTVV.

This clone was seen more than once but under ten times. The J gene is TRBJ1-1, the V gene TRBV11-2; the match to TRBD1 covers 8 bases. Looked up from germline, CDR1 is SGHAT and CDR2 is FQNNGV. V lost 5 bases and J lost 11; bases outside the gene matches: 10. This CDR3 comprises 13 residues. The CDR3 protein is CASSPWTGQWAFF. The CDR3 coding sequence is TGTGCCAGCAGCCCTTGGACAGGGCAGTGGGCTTTCTTT. The complete variable domain, with remaining parts taken from reference TRBV11-2 and TRBJ1-1, reads EAGVAQSPRYKIIEKRQSVAFWCNPISGHATLYWYQQILGQGPKLLIQFQNNGVVDDSQLPKDRFSAERLKGVDSTLKIQPAKLEDSAVYLCASSPWTGQWAFFGQGTRLTVV.

The V and J genes are TRBV18 and TRBJ1-1, with TRBD1 as a possible D gene (6 bases). The CDR3 is 16 amino acids. Trimming shortened V by 4 bases and J by 0 bases, and 15 bases separated the two germline ends. Germline V gene sequence: CDR1 KGHSH, CDR2 LQKENI. Here the CDR3 DNA reads TGTGCCAGCTCACTACAGGGATTCGGGATGAACACTGAAGCTTTCTTT. Translated, it gives CASSLQGFGMNTEAFF.

This clone was counted between two and nine times. The V gene is TRBV7-9, the J gene TRBJ1-4; D gene uncertain. Germline assignment: CDR1 SEHNR and CDR2 FQNEAQ (reference sequence). The CDR3 sequence is 15 residues long. V dropped 1 base and J dropped 5 bases, with 11 bases sitting between them. DNA of the CDR3: TGTGCCAGCAGCTTAGTAAAGGAGCTAAATGAAAAACTGTTTTTT. It specifies CASSLVKELNEKLFF.

The J gene is TRBJ1-6, the V gene TRBV19, with 10 bases lining up with TRBD1. The CDR3 loop spans 15 amino acids. CDR1 and CDR2 from the germline V gene are LNHDA and SQIVND (reference sequence). V lost 9 bases and J lost 2; bases outside the gene matches: 4. CDR3 coding DNA: TGTGCCAGCAGGACAGGGGGGACCTATAATTCACCCCTCCACTTT. Translated: CASRTGGTYNSPLHF.

This clone was recorded a few times. The rearrangement joins TRBV11-2 to TRBJ1-1, with 9 nucleotides matching TRBD1. V shed 3 bases and J 7 bases; nucleotides not matched to a gene: 3. The CDR3 has 13 residues. The germline CDR1 and CDR2 sequences are SGHAT and FQNNGV. The CDR3 DNA reads TGTGCCAGCAGCTTTTGGGACAGGGATGAAGCTTTCTTT. Translated: CASSFWDRDEAFF.

This clone turned up a few times. This chain uses TRBV6-5 with TRBJ2-5, with 8 bases that match TRBD1. The J call is doubtful: the DNA matches TRBJ2-7 better. The CDR3 contains 15 residues. The germline V gene has CDR1 MNHEY and CDR2 SVGAGI. The CDR3 is CASRRTGKSSYEQYF. The CDR3 region has the DNA TGTGCCAGCAGGCGGACAGGGAAAAGCTCCTACGAGCAGTACTTC.

This clone was recorded a few times. This chain joins TRBV5-6 and TRBJ1-2; D perhaps matches TRBD1 (5 bases). With 2 bases removed from V and 8 bases from J, the gap between germline ends came to 10 bases. The CDR3 has 12 amino acids. Germline V gene lookup returns CDR1 SGHDT and CDR2 YYEEEE. Written as DNA, the CDR3 is TGTGCCAGCAGCTTTGGGGCTGACGGCTACACCTTC. As protein: CASSFGADGYTF.

This clone was picked up a small number of times. This sequence joins TRBV28 and TRBJ1-5, with TRBD1 matching over 7 bases. This CDR3 spans 18 amino acids. The V segment lost 4 bases and the J segment 0 bases; nucleotides outside the gene matches: 12. CDR1 is MDHEN and CDR2 is SYDVKM in the germline V gene. This CDR3 is CASSYPYRGPYSNQPQHF. The DNA for the CDR3 is TGTGCCAGCAGTTACCCCTACAGGGGCCCTTATAGCAATCAGCCCCAGCATTTT.

The chain couples TRBV6-1 to TRBJ1-1; D might be TRBD1 (5 bases). Germline V gene lookup returns CDR1 MNHNS and CDR2 SASEGT. Trimming removed 2 bases from V and 3 bases from J, with 13 bases in between. The CDR3 covers 15 residues. The CDR3: CASSESGGLDTEAFF. DNA for the CDR3: TGTGCCAGCAGTGAAAGCGGGGGGTTGGACACTGAAGCTTTCTTT.

The V and J genes are TRBV27 and TRBJ2-2; D gene uncertain. V was pared by 6 bases and J by 5 bases, with 4 bases between. Germline-derived CDR1 and CDR2 are MNHEY and SMNVEV (reference sequence). There are 11 residues in the CDR3. The CDR3 is CASRSTGELFF. CDR3 nucleotide sequence: TGTGCCAGCAGATCGACCGGGGAGCTGTTTTTT.